Following are 17 T cell receptor beta chains from one sample sequenced in a study of blood T cell repertoires in COVID-19. Assay: immunoSEQ multiplex PCR; the TCRdb copy retains only in-frame clones and omits some. This table has around 260,000 clones, approximately 86% appearing once. The sequencing sample was made of peripheral blood. Every receptor here comes from a man aged 25 to 45 with active or convalescent COVID-19.

The V call is TRBV7-2, the J call TRBJ2-3; D not certain. CDR1 is SGHTA and CDR2 is FQGNSA in the germline V gene. Trimming removed 1 base at V and 4 bases at J, with 6 bases between. This CDR3 has 13 residues. The CDR3 is CASSLVLPDTQYF. CDR3 DNA sequence: TGTGCCAGCAGCTTAGTTCTTCCAGATACGCAGTATTTT.

The genes are TRBV25-1 and TRBJ2-3; no clear D. CDR3 length: 15 amino acids. V lost 5 bases, J lost 1 base, and 13 bases lay in between. Germline assignment: CDR1 MGHDK and CDR2 SYGVNS. The CDR3 protein is CASSSFLGGTDTQYF. The CDR3 bases are TGTGCCAGCAGTTCATTCTTGGGCGGCACAGATACGCAGTATTTT.

The chain links TRBV5-5 to TRBJ1-1; 10 positions match TRBD1. The germline V gene encodes CDR1 SGHKS and CDR2 YYEKEE (reference sequence). The CDR3 is made up of 15 amino acids. The V and J ends lost 6 bases and 5 bases, in that order; junction bases with no gene match: 10. DNA of the CDR3: TGTGCCAGCACGACAGGGGGCGCGATTCGGACTGAAGCTTTCTTT. Translated: CASTTGGAIRTEAFF.

This chain connects TRBV7-9 to TRBJ1-1, with D hard to call. Trimming shortened V by 2 bases and J by 0 bases, and 7 bases separated the two germline ends. The CDR3 is 14 residues long. Germline CDR1 reads SEHNR; CDR2 reads FQNEAQ (reference sequence). The CDR3, as DNA: TGTGCCAGCAGCTTAACATCGATGAACACTGAAGCTTTCTTT. This encodes CASSLTSMNTEAFF.

This clone was counted a few times. The J gene is TRBJ1-1, the V gene TRBV7-9; the match to TRBD1 covers 8 bases. This CDR3 region has 14 residues. Germline V gene sequence: CDR1 SEHNR, CDR2 FQNEAQ (reference sequence). V was pared by 4 bases and J by 11 bases, with 12 bases of the junction left unmatched. For the CDR3, the DNA is TGTGCCAGCAGCTCAGTCCCGGGACAGGAGCGGGCTTTCTTT. Amino acids: CASSSVPGQERAFF.

This sequence joins TRBV30 and TRBJ2-7, with TRBD2 matching 13 bases. The CDR3 sequence is 16 residues long. Germline assignment: CDR1 GTSNPN and CDR2 SVGIG (reference sequence). V lost 2 bases to trimming and J lost 1 base; unmatched junction nucleotides: 5. The CDR3, as DNA: TGTGCCTGGAGTAAGACTAGCGGGGGGATGTCCTACGAGCAGTACTTC. It codes for CAWSKTSGGMSYEQYF.

The chain combines TRBV5-1 with TRBJ1-5; a weak D match, TRBD1 (5 bases). This CDR3 has 15 residues. The germline V and J ends were trimmed by 0 bases and 5 bases, with 12 bases remaining between them. From germline, CDR1 is SGHRS and CDR2 YFSETQ. The chain's CDR3 is CASSLEGREDQPQHF. CDR3 in DNA: TGCGCCAGCAGCTTGGAGGGCAGGGAGGATCAGCCCCAGCATTTT.

The chain carries TRBV20-1 and TRBJ2-5, with a weak D call TRBD2 (5 bases). V dropped 3 bases and J dropped 7 bases, with 9 bases sitting between them. The length of the CDR3 is 11 residues. Germline CDR1 and CDR2: DFQATT and SNEGSKA (reference sequence). CDR3 in amino acids: CSASGVATQYF. Written as DNA, the CDR3 is TGCAGTGCTAGCGGGGTCGCGACCCAGTACTTC.

This chain links TRBV19 with TRBJ1-2; 9 nucleotides match TRBD1. There are 16 residues in the CDR3. Germline trimming cut 7 bases from V and 2 bases from J; bases unmatched to any gene: 11. CDR1 LNHDA and CDR2 SQIVND come from the germline V gene (reference sequence). The CDR3 protein is CASIVNDGTGNYGYTF. The DNA for the CDR3 is TGTGCCAGTATTGTTAATGACGGGACAGGGAACTATGGCTACACCTTC.

As regards this clone: Other DNA sequences in the same sample also yield this CDR3. V and J are TRBV11-3 and TRBJ2-5; TRBD2 matches at 13 bases. The germline V gene has CDR1 SGHNT and CDR2 YENEEA. This CDR3 region has 16 residues. With V trimmed by 5 bases and J by 1 base, 4 bases remained unmatched. Here the CDR3 DNA reads TGTGCCAGCAGCCTTGGACTAGCGGGGGTCCAAGAGACCCAGTACTTC. It encodes CASSLGLAGVQETQYF. Full variable domain (remainder filled in from reference TRBV11-3 and TRBJ2-5): EAGVVQSPRYKIIEKKQPVAFWCNPISGHNTLYWYLQNLGQGPELLIRYENEEAVDDSQLPKDRFSAERLKGVDSTLKIQPAELGDSAVYLCASSLGLAGVQETQYFGPGTRLLVL.

This chain connects TRBV5-1 to TRBJ2-5, with D tentatively TRBD2 (5 bases). Germline V gene data show CDR1 as SGHRS and CDR2 as YFSETQ. Trimming shortened V by 2 bases and J by 2 bases, and 10 bases separated the two germline ends. CDR3 length: 14 amino acids. As DNA, the CDR3 is TGCGCCAGCAGCTTCATTACGGGGCAAGAGACCCAGTACTTC. Translated: CASSFITGQETQYF.

The chain recombines TRBV5-1 with TRBJ1-1, with 9 positions matching TRBD1. V lost 2 bases, J lost 4 bases, and 9 bases stayed unmatched. Germline CDR1 SGHRS, CDR2 YFSETQ. This CDR3 is built from 16 residues. The CDR3 loop is CASSLVSQGAGTEAFF. CDR3 nucleotides: TGCGCCAGCAGCTTAGTATCACAGGGGGCCGGCACTGAAGCTTTCTTT.

This chain joins TRBV6-6 and TRBJ1-2, with 7 bases fitting TRBD1. CDR1 MNHNY and CDR2 SVGAGI come from the germline V gene (reference sequence). Trimming removed 7 bases from V and 8 bases from J; junction bases left unmatched: 19. The CDR3 is 16 amino acids. This CDR3 reads CASNKQGTELLWGYTF. For the CDR3, the DNA is TGTGCCAGCAACAAACAGGGGACCGAACTACTGTGGGGCTACACCTTC.

The J gene is TRBJ2-3, the V gene TRBV4-1, with D perhaps TRBD2 (8 bases). Germline CDR1 is MGHRA and CDR2 is YSYEKL. V dropped 4 bases and J dropped 4 bases, with 27 bases sitting between them. This CDR3 is built from 19 residues. The CDR3 protein is CASSPQGVVPGGPSDTQYF. DNA for the CDR3: TGCGCCAGCAGCCCTCAGGGGGTAGTCCCGGGGGGGCCTTCAGATACGCAGTATTTT.

The chain has TRBV19 and TRBJ1-2; D is possibly TRBD1 (5 bases). The CDR3 is 14 amino acids. V shed 7 bases and J shed 3 bases, with 15 bases lying between them. Germline V gene sequence: CDR1 LNHDA, CDR2 SQIVND (reference sequence). The CDR3, as DNA: TGTGCCAGTAAAATAGTCACAGGCTACTATGGCTACACCTTC. This encodes CASKIVTGYYGYTF.

In its sample, this clone was seen once. The chain links TRBV18 to TRBJ2-3; 10 bases match TRBD2. V lost 4 bases and J lost 1; bases outside the gene matches: 2. From germline, CDR1 is KGHSH and CDR2 LQKENI. There are 15 residues in the CDR3. The CDR3 spells CASSQGLAGTDTQYF. CDR3 DNA sequence: TGTGCCAGCTCACAAGGACTAGCGGGCACAGATACGCAGTATTTT.

This clone was seen at least ten times. This chain uses TRBV4-2 with TRBJ1-2, with D possibly TRBD1 on 5 matching bases. CDR1 and CDR2 (germline): LGHNA, YNFKEQ. Trimming took 2 bases from V and 6 from J, leaving 16 bases between them. This CDR3 has 15 residues. This CDR3 reads CASSQLGGGENGYTF. The CDR3 nucleotides read TGTGCCAGCAGCCAACTGGGGGGGGGAGAGAATGGCTACACCTTC.